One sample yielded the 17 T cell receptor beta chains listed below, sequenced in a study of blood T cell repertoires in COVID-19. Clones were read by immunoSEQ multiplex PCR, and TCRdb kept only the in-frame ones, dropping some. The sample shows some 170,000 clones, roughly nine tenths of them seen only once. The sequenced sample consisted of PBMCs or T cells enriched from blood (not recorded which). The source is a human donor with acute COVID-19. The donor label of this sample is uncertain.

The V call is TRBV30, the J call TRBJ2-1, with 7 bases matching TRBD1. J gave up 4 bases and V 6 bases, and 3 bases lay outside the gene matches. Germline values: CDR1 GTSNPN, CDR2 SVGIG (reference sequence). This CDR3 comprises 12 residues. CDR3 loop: CACWDRYNEQFF. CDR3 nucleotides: TGTGCCTGCTGGGACAGATACAATGAGCAGTTCTTC.

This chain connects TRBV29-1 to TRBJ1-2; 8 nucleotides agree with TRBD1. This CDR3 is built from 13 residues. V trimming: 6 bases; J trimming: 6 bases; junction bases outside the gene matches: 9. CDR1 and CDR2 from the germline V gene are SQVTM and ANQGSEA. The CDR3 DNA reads TGCAGCGTCGCGCCAGGGGGCATAGATGGCTACACCTTC. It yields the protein CSVAPGGIDGYTF.

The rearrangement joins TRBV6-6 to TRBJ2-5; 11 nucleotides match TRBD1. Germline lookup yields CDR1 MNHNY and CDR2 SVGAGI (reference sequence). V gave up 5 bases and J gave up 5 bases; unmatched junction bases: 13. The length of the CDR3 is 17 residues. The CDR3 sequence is CASSQRVGQGARETQYF. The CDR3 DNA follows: TGTGCCAGCAGTCAGAGAGTAGGACAGGGGGCTCGGGAGACCCAGTACTTC.

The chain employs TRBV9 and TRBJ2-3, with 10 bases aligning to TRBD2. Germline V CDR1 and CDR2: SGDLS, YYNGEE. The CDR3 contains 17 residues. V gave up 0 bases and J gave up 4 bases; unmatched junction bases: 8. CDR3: CASSVALAGAGSDTQYF. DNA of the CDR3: TGTGCCAGCAGCGTAGCCCTAGCGGGGGCCGGATCAGATACGCAGTATTTT.

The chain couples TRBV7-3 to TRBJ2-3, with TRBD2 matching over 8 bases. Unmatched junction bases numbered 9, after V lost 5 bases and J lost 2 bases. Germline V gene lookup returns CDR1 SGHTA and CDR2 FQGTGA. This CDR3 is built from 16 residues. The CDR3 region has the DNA TGTGCCAGCAGCCTCGGGGGGGCCGCTATCACAGATACGCAGTATTTT. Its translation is CASSLGGAAITDTQYF.

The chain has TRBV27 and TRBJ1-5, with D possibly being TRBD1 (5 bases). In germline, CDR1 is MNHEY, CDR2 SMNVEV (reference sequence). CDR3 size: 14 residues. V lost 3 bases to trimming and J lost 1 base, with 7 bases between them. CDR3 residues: CASSFRQSNQPQHF. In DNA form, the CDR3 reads TGTGCCAGCAGTTTCCGACAGAGCAATCAGCCCCAGCATTTT.

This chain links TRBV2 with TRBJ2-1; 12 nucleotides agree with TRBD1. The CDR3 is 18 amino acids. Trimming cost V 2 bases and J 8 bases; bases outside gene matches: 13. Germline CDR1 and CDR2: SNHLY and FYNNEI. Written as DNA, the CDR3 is TGTGCCAGCAGTGAAACCCGATTTCGGGGACAGGGGGCAGATGAGCAGTTCTTC. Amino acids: CASSETRFRGQGADEQFF.

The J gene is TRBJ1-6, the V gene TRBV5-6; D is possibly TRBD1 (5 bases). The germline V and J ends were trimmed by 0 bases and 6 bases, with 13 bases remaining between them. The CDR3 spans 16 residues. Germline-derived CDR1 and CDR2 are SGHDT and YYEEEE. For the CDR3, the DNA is TGTGCCAGCAGCTTGGCCTACGGGGGAAGTAATTCACCCCTCCACTTT. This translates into CASSLAYGGSNSPLHF.

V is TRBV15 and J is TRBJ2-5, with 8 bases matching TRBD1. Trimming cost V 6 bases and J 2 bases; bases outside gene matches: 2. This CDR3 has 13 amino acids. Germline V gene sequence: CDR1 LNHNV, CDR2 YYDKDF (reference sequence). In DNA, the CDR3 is TGTGCCACCAGTTGGGACAGGCAAGAGACCCAGTACTTC. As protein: CATSWDRQETQYF.

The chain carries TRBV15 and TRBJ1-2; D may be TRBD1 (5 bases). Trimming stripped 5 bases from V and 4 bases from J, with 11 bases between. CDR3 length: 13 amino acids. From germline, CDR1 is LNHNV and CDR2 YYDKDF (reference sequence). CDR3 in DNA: TGTGCCACCAGCCTTGGGGGGACCTATGGCTACACCTTC. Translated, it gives CATSLGGTYGYTF.

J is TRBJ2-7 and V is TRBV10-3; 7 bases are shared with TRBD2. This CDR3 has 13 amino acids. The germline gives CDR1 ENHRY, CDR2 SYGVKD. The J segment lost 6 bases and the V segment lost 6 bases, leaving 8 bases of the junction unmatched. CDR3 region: CAIRPGLVPEQYF. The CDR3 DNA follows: TGTGCCATCAGACCCGGACTAGTTCCCGAGCAGTACTTC.

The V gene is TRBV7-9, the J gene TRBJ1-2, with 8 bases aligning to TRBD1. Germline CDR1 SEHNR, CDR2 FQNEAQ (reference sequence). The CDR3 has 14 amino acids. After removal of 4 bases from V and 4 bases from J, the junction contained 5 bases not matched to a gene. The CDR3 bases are TGTGCCAGCAGCTCGACAGGGGTGGGCTATGGCTACACCTTC. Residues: CASSSTGVGYGYTF.

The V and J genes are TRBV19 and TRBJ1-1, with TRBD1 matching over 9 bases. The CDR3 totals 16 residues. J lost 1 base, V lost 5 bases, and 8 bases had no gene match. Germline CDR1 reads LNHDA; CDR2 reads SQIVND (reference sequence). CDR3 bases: TGTGCCAGTAGTCTCATCCCGACAGGGGGGAACACTGAAGCTTTCTTT. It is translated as CASSLIPTGGNTEAFF.

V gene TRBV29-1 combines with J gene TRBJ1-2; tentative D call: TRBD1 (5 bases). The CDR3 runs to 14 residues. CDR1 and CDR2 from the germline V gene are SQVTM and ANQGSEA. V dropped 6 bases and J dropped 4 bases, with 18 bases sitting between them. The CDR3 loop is CSVPKGAGGYGYTF. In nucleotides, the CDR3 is TGCAGCGTGCCTAAGGGAGCCGGGGGCTATGGCTACACCTTC.

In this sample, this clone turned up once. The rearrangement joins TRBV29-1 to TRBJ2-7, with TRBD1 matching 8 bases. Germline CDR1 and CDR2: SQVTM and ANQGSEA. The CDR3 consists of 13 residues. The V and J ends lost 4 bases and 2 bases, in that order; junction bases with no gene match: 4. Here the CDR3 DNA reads TGCAGCGTTGGGACAGGGACAACCTACGAGCAGTACTTC. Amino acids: CSVGTGTTYEQYF.

This CDR3 reads CASSATGPGLALPDTQYF. The CDR3 DNA sequence: TGTGCCAGCAGCGCGACCGGCCCGGGACTAGCTCTCCCAGATACGCAGTATTTT. V and J are TRBV13 and TRBJ2-3; 9 nucleotides agree with TRBD2. The germline V gene has CDR1 PRHDT and CDR2 FYEKMQ (reference sequence). The V segment lost 5 bases and the J segment 4 bases; nucleotides outside the gene matches: 16. The CDR3 has 18 amino acids.

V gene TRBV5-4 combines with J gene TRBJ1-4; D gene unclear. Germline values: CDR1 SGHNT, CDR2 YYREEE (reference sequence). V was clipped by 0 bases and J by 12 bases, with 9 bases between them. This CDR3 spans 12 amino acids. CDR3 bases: TGTGCCAGCAGCTTGGGAGGGCTGGAACTGTTTTTT. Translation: CASSLGGLELFF.